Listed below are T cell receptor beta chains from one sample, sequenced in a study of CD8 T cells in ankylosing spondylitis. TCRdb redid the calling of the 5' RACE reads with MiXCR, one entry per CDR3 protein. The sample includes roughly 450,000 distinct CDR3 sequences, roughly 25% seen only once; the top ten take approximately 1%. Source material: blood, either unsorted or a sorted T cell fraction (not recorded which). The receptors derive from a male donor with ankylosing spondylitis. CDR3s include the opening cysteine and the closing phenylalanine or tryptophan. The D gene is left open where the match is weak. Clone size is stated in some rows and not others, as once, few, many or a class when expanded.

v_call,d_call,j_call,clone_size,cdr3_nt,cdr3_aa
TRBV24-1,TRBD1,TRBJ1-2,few,TGTGCCACCTGGGGACAGGCTGATGGCTACACCTTC,CATWGQADGYTF
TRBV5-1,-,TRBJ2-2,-,TGCGCCAGCAGCCCCGGGGTGAATATGGCCGGGGAGCTGTTTTTT,CASSPGVNMAGELFF
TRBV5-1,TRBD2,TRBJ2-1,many,TGCGCCAGCAGCCCTGGGCGTACTAGCGGAAAATTTTACAATGAGCAGTTCTTC,CASSPGRTSGKFYNEQFF
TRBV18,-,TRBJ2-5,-,TGTGCCAGCTCACCCAGACTGAAAGAGACCCAGTACTTC,CASSPRLKETQYF
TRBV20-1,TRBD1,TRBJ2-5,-,TGCAGTGCTAGAGATTTACAACTTGGGACAGGGACAGAGACCCAGTACTTC,CSARDLQLGTGTETQYF
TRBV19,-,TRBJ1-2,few,TGTGCCAGTAGTACTGATATGGGGCGCTACACCTTC,CASSTDMGRYTF
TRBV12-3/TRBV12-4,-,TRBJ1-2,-,TGTGCCAGCAGGAAAAAACAGGGAACATATGGCTACACCTTC,CASRKKQGTYGYTF
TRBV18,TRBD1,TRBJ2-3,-,TGTGCCAGCTCACCACGGGGGACAGGGGACACAGATACGCAGTATTTT,CASSPRGTGDTDTQYF
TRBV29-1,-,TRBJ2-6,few,TGCAGCGTTTTGTCGGGCCTCTCTGGGGCCAACGTCCTGACTTTC,CSVLSGLSGANVLTF
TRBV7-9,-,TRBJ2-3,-,TGTGCCAGCAGCTTACCCCCCACAGATACGCAGTATTTT,CASSLPPTDTQYF
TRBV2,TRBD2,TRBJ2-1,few,TGTGCCAGCAGTGTCCGGACTAGCGGGAGCTACAATGAGCAGTTCTTC,CASSVRTSGSYNEQFF
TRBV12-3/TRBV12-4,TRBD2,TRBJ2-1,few,TGTGCCAGCAGGAGAGCGGGGGGATATAATGAGCAGTTCTTC,CASRRAGGYNEQFF
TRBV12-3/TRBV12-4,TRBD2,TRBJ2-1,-,TGTGCCAGCAGCCGACTAGCGAGCTCCTACAATGAGCAGTTCTTC,CASSRLASSYNEQFF
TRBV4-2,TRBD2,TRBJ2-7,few,TGTGCCAGCAGCCAAAGTTATGGGAACGGGAGGGTCTACGAGCAGTACTTC,CASSQSYGNGRVYEQYF
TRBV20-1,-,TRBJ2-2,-,TGCAGTGCTAGAGTCCTAAACACCGGGGAGCTGTTTTTT,CSARVLNTGELFF
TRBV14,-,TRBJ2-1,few,TGTGCCAGCAGCCAAGTAGGGCGGAGAACCTACAATGAGCAGTTCTTC,CASSQVGRRTYNEQFF
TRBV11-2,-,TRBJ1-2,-,TGTGCCAGCAGCTTGACGGGAAGTTTCTATGGCTACACCTTC,CASSLTGSFYGYTF
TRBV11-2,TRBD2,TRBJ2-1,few,TGTGCCAGCAGACAAACCGGGACTAACAATGAGCAGTTCTTC,CASRQTGTNNEQFF
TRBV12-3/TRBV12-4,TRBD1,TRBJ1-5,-,TGTGCCAGCAGTTTGGGGGGGACAGGGGCCGCGCCCCAGCATTTT,CASSLGGTGAAPQHF
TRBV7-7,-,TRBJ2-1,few,TGTGCCAGCAGCTTTAGCGGACCCCCCCTAGATGAGCAGTTCTTC,CASSFSGPPLDEQFF
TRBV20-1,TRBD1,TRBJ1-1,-,TGCAGTGCTAGAGGTGGACAGGGAGACGTCACTGAAGCTTTCTTT,CSARGGQGDVTEAFF
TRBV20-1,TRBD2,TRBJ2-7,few,TGCAGTGCCAGGGGACTAGCGGGCCCCTACGAGCAGTACTTC,CSARGLAGPYEQYF
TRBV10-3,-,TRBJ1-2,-,TGTGCCAGTATGCACGCTCCGGACAGCTATGGCTACACCTTC,CASMHAPDSYGYTF
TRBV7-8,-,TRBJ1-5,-,TGTGCCAGCAGCTTAAGAGGGGGAGGCAGCAATCAGCCCCAGCATTTT,CASSLRGGGSNQPQHF
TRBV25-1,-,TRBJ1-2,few,TGTGCCAGCAGTGAAAATACAGGCACTAACTATGGCTACACCTTC,CASSENTGTNYGYTF
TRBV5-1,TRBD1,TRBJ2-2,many,TGCGCCAGCAGCTCCGGGACAGGCACCGGGGAGCTGTTTTTT,CASSSGTGTGELFF
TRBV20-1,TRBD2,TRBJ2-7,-,TGCAGTGCCCTATGGACTAGCGGAGGGGTATGGTACTTC,CSALWTSGGVWYF
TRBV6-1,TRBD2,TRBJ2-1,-,TGTGCCAGCAGAGGTAGCGGGAGTGGGTACAATGAGCAGTTCTTC,CASRGSGSGYNEQFF
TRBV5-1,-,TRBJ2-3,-,TGCGCCAGCAGCTTGGAGGACCCTAGTGCAGATACGCAGTATTTT,CASSLEDPSADTQYF
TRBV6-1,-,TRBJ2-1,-,TGTGCCAGCAGTGAAGCAGGGGTCCCCTACAATGAGCAGTTCTTC,CASSEAGVPYNEQFF
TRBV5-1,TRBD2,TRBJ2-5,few,TGCGCCAGCAGCTTGGAGGCGGGAGCGTCCCAGTACTTC,CASSLEAGASQYF
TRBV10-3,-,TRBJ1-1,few,TGTGCCATCTCCAGAAATGGTGAGGGTGAAGCTTTCTTT,CAISRNGEGEAFF
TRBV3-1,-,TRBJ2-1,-,TGTGCCAGCAGCCAAGTGATTCTGACTAGTTATGAGCAGTTCTTC,CASSQVILTSYEQFF
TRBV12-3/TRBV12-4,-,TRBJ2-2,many,TGTGCCAGCAACCGTGACATGACCGGGGAGCTGTTTTTT,CASNRDMTGELFF
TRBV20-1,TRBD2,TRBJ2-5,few,TGCAGTGCTTGGACTAGCGGGAGGCAAGAGACCCAGTACTTC,CSAWTSGRQETQYF
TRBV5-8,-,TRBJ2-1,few,TGTGCCAGCAGCTTCCTATACCGGGCAGGTATTTTGGATGAGCAGTTCTTC,CASSFLYRAGILDEQFF
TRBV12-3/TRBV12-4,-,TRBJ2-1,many,TGTGCCAGCATCGCCGGTAGCTCCTACAATGAGCAGTTCTTC,CASIAGSSYNEQFF
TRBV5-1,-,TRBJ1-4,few,TGCGCCAGCAGCACCGGGTCGGACGGAGATGGAAAACTGTTTTTT,CASSTGSDGDGKLFF
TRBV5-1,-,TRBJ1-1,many,TGCGCCAGCAGCTTGGTCGGGACCTACATGAACACTGAAGCTTTCTTT,CASSLVGTYMNTEAFF
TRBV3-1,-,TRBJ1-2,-,TGTGCCAGCAGCCAAGATGGGGAAGGCTATGGCTACACCTTC,CASSQDGEGYGYTF
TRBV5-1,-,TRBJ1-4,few,TGCGCCAGCAGCCGAGATCTGGGGACTAATGAAAAACTGTTTTTT,CASSRDLGTNEKLFF
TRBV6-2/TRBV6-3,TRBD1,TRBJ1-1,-,TGTGCCAGCGACAGGGGGCGGAACACTGAAGCTTTCTTT,CASDRGRNTEAFF
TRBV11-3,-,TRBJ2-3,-,TGTGCCAGCAGCCCTAGCAGGGTAAATACGCAGTATTTT,CASSPSRVNTQYF